This TCR beta chain emerged from a study of blood T cell repertoires in COVID-19. The wider study: Researchers got acute and convalescent COVID-19 samples from the United States, Italy and Spain.

In the original processing: Researchers report that nucleated cell counts were estimated from reference gene primer amplification. Assay: immunoSEQ multiplex PCR; the TCRdb copy retains only in-frame clones and omits some. The DNA was the basis for D and trimming; V, J and clone size are from that table. There are some 230,000 clones in the sample; roughly 84% occur only once, and roughly 2.3% lies in the top ten. The length of the CDR3 is 14 residues. V gave up 0 bases and J gave up 1 base, with 6 bases separating them. The germline CDR1 and CDR2 sequences are MDHEN and SYDVKM. In this sample, this clone turned up a few times.

The TCR was taken from an older woman with acute or convalescent COVID-19. The sample taken for sequencing was peripheral blood. This chain connects TRBV28 to TRBJ1-1; D uncertain. CDR3 protein: CASSLWVENTEAFF. CDR3 nucleotide sequence: TGTGCCAGCAGTTTATGGGTAGAGAACACTGAAGCTTTCTTT.